This TCR beta chain was identified in a study of shared clonotypes between healthy human individuals (dated by TCRdb to 2018 to 2021). Background on the whole study: The cohort comprised a couple of women and a few men aged 18 to 49 years. Leukapheresis yielded between about 0.9 and 9.5 billion PBMCs per donor. For each donor, three plates each were used for CD4 naive and CD4 memory, two plates were used for CD8 naive, and one plate was used for CD8 memory. To estimate repertoire size and how much clonotypes are shared between individuals, the study performed deep sequencing of blood TCR repertoires from 4 to 6 healthy adults. Different laboratories and diverse techniques were used to prepare libraries and sequence TCR repertoires, to increase sequencing depth and limit assay-specific biases. Broad study findings and their caveats: Sharing across a few donors was observed for around 4.8% of naive CD4, around 3.5% of naive CD8, 2.3% of memory CD4, and around 0.4% of memory CD8 clonotypes. Pairwise subsampling indicated that sequencing depth was expected to affect the degree of clonotype sharing among donors. Naive subsets generally had larger estimated clonotype richness than memory subsets. Because the study included only a small number of donors, the genetic and exposure-history diversity represented was limited. Only blood was sampled, and tissue TCR repertoires likely differ from those in blood. Higher generation probabilities were observed for clonotypes shared by all four sorted-subset donors than for non-shared clonotypes. Rarefaction of sorted-subset datasets indicated incomplete sequencing despite the large sequencing depth.

Details on this clone: Its antigen is still unknown. Base qualities are not recorded, but no much larger clone differs from it by a single base.

The CDR3 runs 15 amino acids, cysteine and phenylalanine included. Just the 45-base CDR3 DNA is kept, in frame starting at base 1. The V end loses 6 bases and the J end loses 10 bases, and a stretch of 22 bases separates them. From the germline V gene (reference sequence), CDR1 is MNHEY and CDR2 is SMNVEV. For the CD8 naive samples, CD45RO-negative cells were positively selected for CCR7, yielding a CD45RA+CCR7+ population from which TemRA cells were excluded. The donors were healthy, HIV-negative adults with no recently reported acute infections or vaccinations. All donors were Caucasian adults living in Nashville, Tennessee, USA. After blood collection by leukapheresis, PBMCs were isolated using Ficoll-Histopaque density gradient centrifugation and then cryopreserved in the vapor phase of liquid nitrogen. Analytical flow cytometry was used to check the purity and quantity of each magnetically sorted T cell population. Genomic DNA was isolated from every sorted fraction and measured by UV absorbance on a Nanodrop 2000c.

TCR CDR3 regions were amplified from genomic DNA by multiplex PCR using the deep immunoSEQ assay. Extracted genomic DNA from each cell subset was spread evenly across all wells of several immunoSEQ 96-well plates, with each plate serving as a replicate. For sorted subsets, 150 to 200 ng genomic DNA, equal to 25,000 to 35,000 T cell genomes, was loaded into each replicate PCR. Purified libraries were measured with a Qubit 3.0 fluorometer, size-checked on a Bioanalyzer 2100, and measured again with the KAPA Library Quantification kit. Every immunoSEQ 96-well plate was sequenced on a separate single-read 150-cycle Illumina NextSeq 550 flow cell. Per the source publication's procedure: Because the immunoSEQ output included only junctional sequences and no quality scores, the filtering could not be the same as the filtering used for full-length reads. Sequences were annotated with PyIR, a Python wrapper for IgBLAST v1.9, and V/J genes and CDR3 were assigned using IMGT germline references. Reads were filtered out if the reads had weak V/J assignments (E-value above 1e-6), no CDR3, stop codons, out-of-frame junctions, or ambiguous translated residues. V3J clonotypes were defined as sequences sharing the same inferred V gene, J gene, and CDR3 amino acid sequence. The percentage overlap between two repertoires was calculated by dividing the number of shared unique clonotypes by the size of the smaller repertoire. RTK rarefaction, the Chao1 estimator, and Recon v2.1 estimates of unobserved clonotypes were used to assess repertoire richness. OLGA was used to compute generation probabilities for all TCRbeta clonotypes that the gDNA method yielded from several donors. TCRdb re-hosts the immuneACCESS table, in-frame sequences only. Its copies lack some clones; in the studies checked, an unresolved V gene accounts for under half of them, and the cause for the rest is not known. The V and J calls and the clone size are those of that table, but D and trimming were determined from the DNA. For this sample the table gives approximately 840,000 clones, of which 90% to 97% were detected only once. The top ten hold around 0.25% of the sample.

The origin of this receptor is a man aged 30-40 years in good health. The source material was naive CD8+ T cells sorted from blood. The cell subset or site label of this sample denotes: CD45RA+CCR7+. This sequence uses TRBV27 and TRBJ2-1, with no confidently assigned D gene. The CDR3 reads CASRGSSYSSWEQFF. The sequence in DNA is TGTGCCAGCAGGGGCTCCTCCTACTCCTCCTGGGAGCAGTTCTTC.